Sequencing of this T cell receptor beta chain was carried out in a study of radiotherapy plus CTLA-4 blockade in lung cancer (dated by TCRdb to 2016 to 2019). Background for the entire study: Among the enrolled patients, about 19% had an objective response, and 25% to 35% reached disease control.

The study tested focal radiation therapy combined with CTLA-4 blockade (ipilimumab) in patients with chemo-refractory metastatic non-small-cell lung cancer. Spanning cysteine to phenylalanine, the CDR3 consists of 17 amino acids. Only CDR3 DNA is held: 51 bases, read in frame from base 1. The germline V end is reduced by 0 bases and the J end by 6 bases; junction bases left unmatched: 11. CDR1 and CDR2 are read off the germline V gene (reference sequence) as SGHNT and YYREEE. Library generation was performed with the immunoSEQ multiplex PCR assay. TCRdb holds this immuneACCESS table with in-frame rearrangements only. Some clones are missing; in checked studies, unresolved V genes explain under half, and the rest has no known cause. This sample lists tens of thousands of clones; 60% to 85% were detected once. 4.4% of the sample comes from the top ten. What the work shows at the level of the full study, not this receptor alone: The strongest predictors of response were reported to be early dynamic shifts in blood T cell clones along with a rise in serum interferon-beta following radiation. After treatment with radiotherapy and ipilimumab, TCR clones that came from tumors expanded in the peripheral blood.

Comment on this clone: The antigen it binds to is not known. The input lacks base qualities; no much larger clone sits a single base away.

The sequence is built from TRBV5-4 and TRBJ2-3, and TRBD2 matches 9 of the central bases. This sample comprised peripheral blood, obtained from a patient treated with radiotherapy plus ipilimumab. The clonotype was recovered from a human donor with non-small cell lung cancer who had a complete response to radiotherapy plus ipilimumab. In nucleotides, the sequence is TGTGCCAGCAGCTTGGGGGGGACTAGCCCAACGGGGGATACGCAGTATTTT. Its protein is CASSLGGTSPTGDTQYF.